Below are 28 T cell receptor beta chains sequenced from a single sample in a study of post-analysis software for immune sequencing data. No antigens are known for them. Findings and caveats of the study: TRBV5-6, TRBV5-1 and TRBV20-1 belonged to a set of roughly 5 TRBV segments that were more frequent in patients than controls.

Unique molecular identifiers were built into the TCR beta cDNA libraries. TCRdb re-called the PCR reads with MiXCR, one entry per CDR3 protein. Here the sample spans some 690,000 distinct CDR3 sequences, 25% to 30% being singletons. The sequencing input was blood. The receptor set was obtained from a girl aged 10-17 years with multiple sclerosis.

The rearrangement joins TRBV3-1 to TRBJ2-7, with a weak D call TRBD2 (6 bases). Trimming removed 2 bases from V and 7 bases from J, with 21 bases in between. The V gene's germline CDR1 is LGHDT and CDR2 YNNKEL (reference sequence). The CDR3 has 16 residues. The CDR3: CASSQKVGLANNEQYF. CDR3 nucleotides: TGTGCCAGCAGCCAAAAGGTGGGTCTAGCGAACAATGAGCAGTACTTC.

The J gene is TRBJ2-3, the V gene TRBV15, with TRBD2 identical over 8 bases. The V segment lost 8 bases and the J segment 4 bases; nucleotides outside the gene matches: 11. Germline CDR1 reads LNHNV; CDR2 reads YYDKDF (reference sequence). This CDR3 comprises 15 residues. This CDR3 reads CATAPGGGPADTQYF. As DNA, the CDR3 is TGTGCCACCGCGCCCGGGGGGGGCCCCGCAGATACGCAGTATTTT.

V and J are TRBV20-1 and TRBJ2-1; D remains unclear. The V end lost 0 bases, the J end lost 6 bases, and 12 bases lay between the germline ends. There are 14 residues in the CDR3. Germline V gene data show CDR1 as DFQATT and CDR2 as SNEGSKA (reference sequence). CDR3 coding DNA: TGCAGTGCTAGAGACATAAATGGAGCCAATGAGCAGTTCTTC. The encoded protein is CSARDINGANEQFF.

The V and J genes are TRBV28 and TRBJ2-7; 11 bases line up with TRBD1. Germline CDR1 and CDR2: MDHEN and SYDVKM. This CDR3 comprises 15 residues. The V and J ends lost 6 bases and 5 bases, in that order; junction bases with no gene match: 9. As DNA, the CDR3 is TGTGCCAGCAGCGAACCCGGGACAGGGGGGAACGAGCAGTACTTC. Translation gives CASSEPGTGGNEQYF.

The CDR3 bases are TGTGCCAGCAGTTTTAGGGGGACAGCGAACACTGAAGCTTTCTTT. It is translated as CASSFRGTANTEAFF. J is TRBJ1-1 and V is TRBV12-3 or TRBV12-4; 7 bases match TRBD1. Trimming took 3 bases from V and 1 from J; bases not matched to a gene: 5. The CDR3 is made up of 15 amino acids.

Concerning this clonotype: The junction departs from germline at one end; a sequencing error may be responsible. The chain links TRBV29-1 to TRBJ2-7; D ambiguous. The germline gives CDR1 SQVTM, CDR2 ANQGSEA. The CDR3 loop spans 14 amino acids. The CDR3 nucleotides read TGCAGCGTTGTCAACCCAGGCCGCTCCTACGAGCGGTACTTC. This sequence encodes CSVVNPGRSYERYF.

In its sample, this clonotype was seen a few times. The chain carries TRBV2 and TRBJ2-1; 11 nucleotides match TRBD2. CDR1 and CDR2 (germline): SNHLY, FYNNEI. The V and J ends lost 3 bases and 2 bases, in that order; junction bases with no gene match: 12. This CDR3 is built from 19 residues. CDR3 sequence (DNA): TGTGCCAGCAGTGAGGGTACGACTAGCGGGGAAAGCCCCTACAATGAGCAGTTCTTC. Residues: CASSEGTTSGESPYNEQFF.

The chain couples TRBV4-1 to TRBJ1-2; D is perhaps TRBD1 (5 bases). The germline V gene has CDR1 MGHRA and CDR2 YSYEKL. The CDR3 contains 14 residues. Trimming took off 1 base at V and 4 bases at J, with 10 bases between the two ends. In nucleotides, the CDR3 is TGCGCCAGCAGCCAAGTGGGGCAGTTCTATGGCTACACCTTC. Its translation: CASSQVGQFYGYTF.

Ten or more counts support this clonotype. The V and J genes are TRBV29-1 and TRBJ2-7; the D call may be TRBD1 or TRBD2 (6 bases each). Germline V gives CDR1 SQVTM, CDR2 ANQGSEA. V was shortened by 7 bases and J by 0 bases, with 13 bases between the two germline ends. The CDR3 consists of 13 residues. Written as DNA, the CDR3 is TGCAGCGGGATGGGGGGCCGCTCCTACGAGCAGTACTTC. Its protein product is CSGMGGRSYEQYF.

The V gene is TRBV7-2, the J gene TRBJ2-3, with D uncertain. The CDR3 runs to 13 residues. V lost 5 bases and J lost 4, with 10 bases in between. CDR1 is SGHTA, CDR2 FQGNSA, per germline. CDR3 DNA: TGTGCCAGCAGCGCCAACCCGGCAGATACGCAGTATTTT. Residues: CASSANPADTQYF.

This chain uses TRBV3-1 with TRBJ1-5, with a weak D call TRBD1 (5 bases). Germline V gene data show CDR1 as LGHDT and CDR2 as YNNKEL (reference sequence). The CDR3 has 15 amino acids. V was clipped by 0 bases and J by 2 bases, with 8 bases between them. CDR3 bases: TGTGCCAGCAGCCAAGATATAGGGGGCAATCAGCCCCAGCATTTT. This translates into CASSQDIGGNQPQHF.

This clonotype came up a few times. This chain connects TRBV20-1 to TRBJ2-1; 8 nucleotides match TRBD2. The V and J ends lost 6 bases and 2 bases, in that order; junction bases with no gene match: 6. Germline V gene sequence: CDR1 DFQATT, CDR2 SNEGSKA (reference sequence). The CDR3 length is 14 residues. The CDR3 DNA follows: TGCAGTGCGCGGGGCGGGGGGCCCTACAATGAGCAGTTCTTC. It yields the protein CSARGGGPYNEQFF.

This clonotype appeared once. The chain carries TRBV19 and TRBJ1-5; 9 bases map to TRBD1. This CDR3 contains 15 residues. Germline V gene lookup returns CDR1 LNHDA and CDR2 SQIVND (reference sequence). Trimming removed 6 bases from V and 7 bases from J; junction bases left unmatched: 10. In DNA form, the CDR3 reads TGTGCCAGTAGGCCGGGACAGGGAGGGTTCCAGCCCCAGCATTTT. Translating it yields CASRPGQGGFQPQHF.

This chain links TRBV7-8 with TRBJ2-7, with a tentative D call TRBD1 (6 bases). Trimming shortened V by 0 bases and J by 2 bases, and 11 bases separated the two germline ends. The CDR3 has 15 residues. CDR1 is SGHVS, CDR2 FQNEAQ, per germline. The CDR3 nucleotides read TGTGCCAGCAGCTTAGCCGCGGACAGAGCCTACGAGCAGTACTTC. Translated: CASSLAADRAYEQYF.

This clonotype was observed a few times. The chain carries TRBV3-1 and TRBJ2-7; D gene ambiguous. The V end was cut by 0 bases, the J end by 1 base, with 7 bases between. Germline loops: CDR1 LGHDT, CDR2 YNNKEL (reference sequence). The CDR3 covers 14 residues. This chain's CDR3 is CASSQDPRSYEQYF. CDR3 nucleotide sequence: TGTGCCAGCAGCCAAGACCCTAGGTCCTACGAGCAGTACTTC.

This chain links TRBV7-9 with TRBJ2-7, with TRBD2 matching 7 bases. The CDR3 has 17 amino acids. Germline assignment: CDR1 SEHNR and CDR2 FQNEAQ (reference sequence). J was trimmed by 1 base and V by 1 base; bases with no gene match: 10. CDR3 sequence (DNA): TGTGCCAGCAGCTTAGGGGTAGCGCGGGAGAGATCCTACGAGCAGTACTTC. Translating gives CASSLGVARERSYEQYF.

The V call is TRBV29-1, the J call TRBJ1-2; D not certain. The V gene lost 1 base and the J gene lost 6 bases, with 3 bases spanning the gap. The germline V gene has CDR1 SQVTM and CDR2 ANQGSEA. The CDR3 sequence is 10 residues long. CDR3 sequence (DNA): TGCAGCGTTGAAGTGGATGGCTACACCTTC. Its protein product is CSVEVDGYTF.

The chain recombines TRBV7-9 with TRBJ2-7; D might be TRBD2 (6 bases). CDR1 is SEHNR and CDR2 is FQNEAQ in the germline V gene (reference sequence). Trimming pared 1 base from V and 0 bases from J, leaving 13 bases between. The CDR3 has 16 amino acids. The chain's CDR3 is CASSLVLAGPSYEQYF. CDR3 nucleotide sequence: TGTGCCAGCAGCTTAGTACTAGCCGGCCCCTCCTACGAGCAGTACTTC.

This clonotype appeared a few times. This chain joins TRBV4-2 and TRBJ2-5; perhaps TRBD2 as D (6 bases). The germline CDR1 and CDR2 sequences are LGHNA and YNFKEQ. The CDR3 is 13 amino acids. Trimming shortened V by 0 bases and J by 4 bases, and 6 bases separated the two germline ends. The CDR3 nucleotides read TGTGCCAGCAGCCAAGAGGGGGGAGAGACCCAGTACTTC. This sequence encodes CASSQEGGETQYF.

This chain connects TRBV15 to TRBJ2-2; D remains ambiguous. Germline CDR1 reads LNHNV; CDR2 reads YYDKDF (reference sequence). Deletions cut 2 bases from V and 1 base from J, with 14 bases between. The length of the CDR3 is 17 residues. The DNA for the CDR3 is TGTGCCACCAGCAGATCCCTAGGGCAGCTGAACACCGGGGAGCTGTTTTTT. This encodes CATSRSLGQLNTGELFF.

This clonotype was counted only a few times. The V gene is TRBV20-1, the J gene TRBJ1-2; D not resolved. Germline V gives CDR1 DFQATT, CDR2 SNEGSKA (reference sequence). CDR3 length equals 11 residues. V was pared by 6 bases and J by 5 bases, with 10 bases between. Here the CDR3 DNA reads TGCAGTGCCCGGTCAGGATATGGCTACACCTTC. Translation gives CSARSGYGYTF.

This rearrangement joins TRBV29-1 to TRBJ1-1; tentatively, D is TRBD1 (5 bases). This CDR3 spans 13 amino acids. Germline V gives CDR1 SQVTM, CDR2 ANQGSEA. The V end lost 4 bases, the J end lost 6 bases, and 15 bases lay between the germline ends. CDR3 in DNA: TGCAGCGTTGGAGTAGGGGATCTCTCTGAAGCTTTCTTT. Its protein is CSVGVGDLSEAFF. The full variable domain, in which reference TRBV29-1 and TRBJ1-1 provide the parts outside the CDR3, is SAVISQKPSRDICQRGTSLTIQCQVDSQVTMMFWYRQQPGQSLTLIATANQGSEATYESGFVIDKFPISRPNLTFSTLTVSNMSPEDSSIYLCSVGVGDLSEAFFGQGTRLTVV.

The J gene is TRBJ2-1, the V gene TRBV6-6; 13 bases match TRBD2. Germline trimming cut 0 bases from V and 12 bases from J; bases unmatched to any gene: 11. Germline V gives CDR1 MNHNY, CDR2 SVGAGI (reference sequence). The CDR3 loop spans 17 amino acids. CDR3 loop: CASSYSIGTSGTGGQFF. The DNA of the CDR3 is TGTGCCAGCAGTTACTCGATTGGGACTAGCGGGACGGGGGGGCAGTTCTTC.

The chain combines TRBV6-1 with TRBJ1-2, with a tentative D call TRBD1 (5 bases). CDR3 length: 16 amino acids. V was cut by 0 bases and J by 0 bases, with 11 bases left in between. From germline, CDR1 is MNHNS and CDR2 SASEGT. CDR3 nucleotide sequence: TGTGCCAGCAGTGAAGCGCGGGGGTCCCCTAACTATGGCTACACCTTC. It is translated as CASSEARGSPNYGYTF.

The chain employs TRBV6-2 or TRBV6-3 and TRBJ1-2; 8 nucleotides align to TRBD1. CDR3 length: 15 amino acids. CDR1 is MNHEY, CDR2 SVGEGT, per germline. V was clipped by 5 bases and J by 8 bases; unmatched bases: 13. The CDR3 nucleotides are TGTGCCAGCAGTAAAGGGACAGGCCTTCTCGGAGGCTACACCTTC. This translates into CASSKGTGLLGGYTF.

J is TRBJ2-1 and V is TRBV20-1, with TRBD2 matching 12 bases. V trimming: 6 bases; J trimming: 5 bases; junction bases outside the gene matches: 11. Germline loops: CDR1 DFQATT, CDR2 SNEGSKA (reference sequence). CDR3 length: 16 residues. The CDR3 spells CSALGASGGADNEQFF. DNA of the CDR3: TGCAGTGCCCTGGGGGCTAGCGGGGGGGCGGACAATGAGCAGTTCTTC.

This clonotype occurred a few times. The CDR3 sequence is CASSGGGSAMETQYF. DNA of the CDR3: TGTGCCAGCTCCGGGGGCGGGAGTGCAATGGAGACCCAGTACTTC. V usage is TRBV6-5 and J usage is TRBJ2-5; D is perhaps TRBD2 (7 bases). The CDR3 runs to 15 residues. CDR1 is MNHEY and CDR2 is SVGAGI in the germline V gene. Trimming shortened V by 8 bases and J by 5 bases, and 21 bases separated the two germline ends.

The chain couples TRBV6-5 to TRBJ2-2; 9 bases are a match to TRBD2. The V segment lost 7 bases and the J segment 7 bases; nucleotides outside the gene matches: 13. Germline loops: CDR1 MNHEY, CDR2 SVGAGI. The CDR3 covers 16 residues. The CDR3 DNA sequence: TGTGCCAGCAACCCGTTTAGCGGGAGTTCTTTCGGGGAGCTGTTTTTT. Translated, it gives CASNPFSGSSFGELFF.